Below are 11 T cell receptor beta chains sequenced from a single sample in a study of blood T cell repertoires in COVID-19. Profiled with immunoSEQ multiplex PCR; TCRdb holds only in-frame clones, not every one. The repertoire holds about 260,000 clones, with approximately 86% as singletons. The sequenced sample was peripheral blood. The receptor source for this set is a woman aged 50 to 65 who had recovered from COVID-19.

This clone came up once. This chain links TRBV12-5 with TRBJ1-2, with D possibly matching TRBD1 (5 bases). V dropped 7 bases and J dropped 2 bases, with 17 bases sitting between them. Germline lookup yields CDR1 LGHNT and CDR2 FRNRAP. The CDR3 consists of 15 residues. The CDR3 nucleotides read TGTGCTAGTGTCACGGGGAGGGGTGGGAACTATGGCTACACCTTC. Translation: CASVTGRGGNYGYTF.

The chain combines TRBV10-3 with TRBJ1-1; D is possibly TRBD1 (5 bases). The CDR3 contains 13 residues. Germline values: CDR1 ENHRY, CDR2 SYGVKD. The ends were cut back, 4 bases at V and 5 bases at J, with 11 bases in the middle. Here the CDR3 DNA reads TGTGCCATCAGTGGGGACGGGAGGACTGAAGCTTTCTTT. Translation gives CAISGDGRTEAFF.

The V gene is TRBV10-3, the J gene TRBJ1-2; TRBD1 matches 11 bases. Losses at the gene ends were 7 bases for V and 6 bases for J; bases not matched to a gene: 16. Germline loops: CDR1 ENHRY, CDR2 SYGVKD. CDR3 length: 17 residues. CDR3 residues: CAITQRGTGGSLNGYTF. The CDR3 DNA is TGTGCCATCACCCAAAGAGGGACAGGGGGATCTCTTAATGGCTACACCTTC.

The CDR3 DNA is TGTGCCAGTAGGCAGGGGAACTATGGCTACACCTTC. Amino acid sequence: CASRQGNYGYTF. The chain links TRBV19 to TRBJ1-2, with a possible D match to TRBD1 (6 bases). Germline V gene sequence: CDR1 LNHDA, CDR2 SQIVND (reference sequence). This CDR3 region has 12 residues. Trimming took 6 bases from V and 2 from J, leaving 7 bases between them.

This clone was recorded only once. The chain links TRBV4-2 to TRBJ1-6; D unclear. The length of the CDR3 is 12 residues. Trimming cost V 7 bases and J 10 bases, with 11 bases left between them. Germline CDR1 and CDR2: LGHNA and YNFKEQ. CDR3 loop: CASNVGRSPLHF. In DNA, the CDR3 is TGTGCCAGCAATGTGGGGAGATCACCCCTCCACTTT.

CDR3 protein: CASRPPSGGQFF. CDR3 DNA: TGTGCCAGCAGACCTCCCTCAGGGGGCCAGTTCTTC. The chain employs TRBV6-2 or TRBV6-3 and TRBJ2-1, with 8 bases identical to TRBD1. After removal of 6 bases from V and 13 bases from J, the junction contained 8 bases not matched to a gene. This CDR3 has 12 residues. Germline assignment: CDR1 MNHEY and CDR2 SVGEGT.

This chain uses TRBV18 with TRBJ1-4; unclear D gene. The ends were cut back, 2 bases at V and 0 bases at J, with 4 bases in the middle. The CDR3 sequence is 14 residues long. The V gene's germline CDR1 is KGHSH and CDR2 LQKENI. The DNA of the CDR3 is TGTGCCAGCTCACCAGCAGCAACTAATGAAAAACTGTTTTTT. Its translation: CASSPAATNEKLFF.

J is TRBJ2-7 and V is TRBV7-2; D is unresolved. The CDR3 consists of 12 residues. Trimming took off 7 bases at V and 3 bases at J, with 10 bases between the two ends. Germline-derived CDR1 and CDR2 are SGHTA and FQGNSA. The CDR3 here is CASTRVGYEQYF. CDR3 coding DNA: TGTGCCAGCACCCGGGTGGGCTACGAGCAGTACTTC.

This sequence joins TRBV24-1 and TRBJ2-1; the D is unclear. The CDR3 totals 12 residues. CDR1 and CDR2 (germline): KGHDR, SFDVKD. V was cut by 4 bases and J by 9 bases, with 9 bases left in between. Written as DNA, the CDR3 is TGTGCCACCAGTGACCATTCGCGTGAGCAGTTCTTC. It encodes CATSDHSREQFF.

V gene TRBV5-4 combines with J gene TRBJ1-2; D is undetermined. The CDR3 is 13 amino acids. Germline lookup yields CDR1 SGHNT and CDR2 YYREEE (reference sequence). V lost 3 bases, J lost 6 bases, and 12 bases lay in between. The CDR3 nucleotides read TGTGCCAGCAGCTCCCCGTTTTCGGATGGCTACACCTTC. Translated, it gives CASSSPFSDGYTF.

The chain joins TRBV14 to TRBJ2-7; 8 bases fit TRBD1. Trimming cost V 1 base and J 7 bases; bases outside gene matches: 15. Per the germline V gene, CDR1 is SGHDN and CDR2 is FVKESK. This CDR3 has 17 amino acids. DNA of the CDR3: TGTGCCAGCAGCCAAGGGCGCTGGACAGGGAGTCTCGAAGAGCAGTACTTC. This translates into CASSQGRWTGSLEEQYF.